A selection of T cell receptor beta chains follows, all from one sample in a study of T cells in Graves' hyperthyroidism and ophthalmopathy. One entry per CDR3 protein, called by TCRdb with MiXCR from the multiplex PCR reads. The sample consists of some 560,000 distinct CDR3 sequences, 15% to 19% of them appearing once. Sequenced sample: blood. These receptors were taken from a woman in her 30s with Graves' hyperthyroidism. The CDR3 runs from the conserved cysteine through the conserved F or W. Fields, in order: J gene, V gene, clone size, D gene, CDR3 DNA, CDR3 protein. The D gene is left open where the match is weak. Clone sizes are given selectively: once, few, many, or a class where the clone is expanded.

TRBJ1-6 TRBV20-1 once NA TGCAGTGCTAATTACGGTCCCAATTCACCCCTCCACTTT CSANYGPNSPLHF
TRBJ2-7 TRBV20-1 many TRBD2 TGCAGTGCGAGGGGGACTAGCGGGACCTACGAGCAGTACTTC CSARGTSGTYEQYF
TRBJ2-7 TRBV27 many TRBD2 TGTGCCAGCAGTTTATTCGCGGGAGACCTCTCCTACGAGCAGTACTTC CASSLFAGDLSYEQYF
TRBJ1-1 TRBV27 many NA TGTGCCAGCAGTCTCCCGGGACACACGAACACTGAAGCTTTCTTT CASSLPGHTNTEAFF
TRBJ1-5 TRBV3-1 many TRBD1 TGTGCCAGCAGCCACCGACAGGGAGTGGGTCAGCCCCAGCATTTT CASSHRQGVGQPQHF
TRBJ2-3 TRBV10-3 few NA TGTGCCATCAGTGACATCCCGGCAGATACGCAGTATTTT CAISDIPADTQYF
TRBJ1-2 TRBV5-1 NA NA TGCGCCAGCAGCTGGGGCGGGGAAAGATATGGCTACACCTTC CASSWGGERYGYTF
TRBJ2-3 TRBV20-1 many NA TGCAGTGCGCGGGCCTTCACCACAGATACGCAGTATTTT CSARAFTTDTQYF
TRBJ2-3 TRBV20-1 many NA TGCAGTGCTAGTGCAGGGGGGCTGACAGATACGCAGTATTTT CSASAGGLTDTQYF
TRBJ1-2 TRBV20-1 few NA TGCAGTGCTGCCCCGGGGCGAGATGGCTACACCTTC CSAAPGRDGYTF
TRBJ1-1 TRBV11-2 many NA TGTGCCAGCAGCCAGGGACACCCGAACACTGAAGCTTTCTTT CASSQGHPNTEAFF
TRBJ2-7 TRBV19 NA TRBD1 TGTGCCAGTAGTATCCGGGACAGGGGTTACGAGCAGTACTTC CASSIRDRGYEQYF
TRBJ2-3 TRBV5-1 many TRBD2 TGCGCCAGCAGCTTGGCGGCGACTAGCGGGGTCACAGATACGCAGTATTTT CASSLAATSGVTDTQYF
TRBJ2-5 TRBV11-2 once TRBD1 TGTGCCAGCAGCTTCACGACAGGGGAGAGGGAGACCCAGTACTTC CASSFTTGERETQYF
TRBJ2-1 TRBV27 many TRBD2 TGTGCCAGCAGCTCCCCCGAGAGGGGACTAGCGGACAATGAGCAGTTCTTC CASSSPERGLADNEQFF
TRBJ2-5 TRBV27 many NA TGTGCCAGCAGTTGGTCGGTCCGAGAGACCCAGTACTTC CASSWSVRETQYF
TRBJ2-5 TRBV13 few TRBD1 TGTGCCAGCAGCTCGACAGGGGGTGGGACCCAGTACTTC CASSSTGGGTQYF
TRBJ1-1 TRBV25-1 few NA TGTGCCAGCAGTGAAAGGTCTACGAACACTGAAGCTTTCTTT CASSERSTNTEAFF
TRBJ2-3 TRBV12-3/TRBV12-4 many NA TGTGCCAGCAGTTTATCCCCCAGCCCTAGGCATGGCACAGATACGCAGTATTTT CASSLSPSPRHGTDTQYF
TRBJ1-1 TRBV20-1 few NA TGCAGTGCTAGAGATCTTGACAGGACCACTGAAGCTTTCTTT CSARDLDRTTEAFF
TRBJ1-4 TRBV3-1 many NA TGTGCCAGCAGCCAACGGCCAGGGGACGAAAAACTGTTTTTT CASSQRPGDEKLFF
TRBJ2-3 TRBV6-2/TRBV6-3 many NA TGTGCCAGCAGTTACCATGAGGTAGCCGATACGCAGTATTTT CASSYHEVADTQYF
TRBJ2-2 TRBV6-2/TRBV6-3 NA NA TGTGCCAGCAGGACCGGGACCTTAAAATACACCGGGGAGCTGTTTTTT CASRTGTLKYTGELFF
TRBJ2-3 TRBV4-3 many TRBD1 TGCGCCAGCAGCCAAGATGGCCAGGGGGCTGATAGTCCAGATACGCAGTATTTT CASSQDGQGADSPDTQYF
TRBJ2-7 TRBV9 few NA TGTGCCAGCAGCGTAGCTCTGGGCCCCTACGAGCAGTACTTC CASSVALGPYEQYF
TRBJ1-3 TRBV2 few NA TGTGCCAGCGGTAGATCTGCCTCTGGAAACACCATATATTTT CASGRSASGNTIYF
TRBJ2-5 TRBV20-1 many TRBD2 TGCAGTGCACCAGGACTAGCGAGAGAGACCCAGTACTTC CSAPGLARETQYF
TRBJ1-4 TRBV3-1 many NA TGTGCCAGCAGCGCCCAGACAGTGACTAATGAAAAACTGTTTTTT CASSAQTVTNEKLFF
TRBJ2-1 TRBV18 few TRBD2 TGTGCCAGCTCACCAAATGCACTAGCGGGATACAATGAGCAGTTCTTC CASSPNALAGYNEQFF
TRBJ1-2 TRBV28 many NA TGTGCCAGCAGGGAAAGACCCTATGGCTACACCTTC CASRERPYGYTF
TRBJ2-7 TRBV20-1 many TRBD2 TGCAGTGCTAGAGACCGGACTAGCGCGTTCCAAACCTACGAGCAGTACTTC CSARDRTSAFQTYEQYF
TRBJ2-7 TRBV18 many NA TGTGCCAGCTCACCGCCTGACAGAACCTACGAGCAGTACTTC CASSPPDRTYEQYF
TRBJ2-2 TRBV9 few NA TGTGCCAGCAGCGTAGATCCCAGCACCGGGGAGCTGTTTTTT CASSVDPSTGELFF
TRBJ1-3 TRBV7-2 NA NA TGTACCAGCAGCTCCCTGATATCTGGAAACACCATATATTTT CTSSSLISGNTIYF
TRBJ2-3 TRBV9 few NA TGTGCCAGCAGCGTAGGCAACAGCTTACCTAGCACAGATACGCAGTATTTT CASSVGNSLPSTDTQYF
TRBJ2-1 TRBV7-3 NA NA TGTGCCAGCGTTCCAGGGGTATACAATGAGCAGTTCTTC CASVPGVYNEQFF
TRBJ2-1 TRBV6-5 NA NA TGTGCCAGCAGTTACAACCCGGACTCCAACAATGAGCAGTTCTTC CASSYNPDSNNEQFF
TRBJ2-2 TRBV6-5 NA NA TGTGCCAGCAGTTACTCCAGGGTCGGGGAGCTGTTTTTT CASSYSRVGELFF
TRBJ1-1 TRBV12-3/TRBV12-4 many TRBD1 TGTGCCAGCAGTTTAGATGGGACAGCGAACACTGAAGCTTTCTTT CASSLDGTANTEAFF
TRBJ1-1 TRBV11-2 many NA TGTGCCAGCAGCCCTCAGGGTACGACTGAAGCTTTCTTT CASSPQGTTEAFF
TRBJ2-1 TRBV19 many TRBD2 TGTGCCAGTAGTAACCCGCGGGGGTCCTACAATGAGCAGTTCTTC CASSNPRGSYNEQFF
TRBJ2-3 TRBV7-2 many TRBD2 TGTGCCAGCAGCCGGGGACTAGCGGGAGACGGAGATACGCAGTATTTT CASSRGLAGDGDTQYF
TRBJ2-1 TRBV10-3 NA NA TGTGCCATCAAGGAACTAACCTCCTACAATGAGCAGTTCTTC CAIKELTSYNEQFF
TRBJ2-1 TRBV20-1 many TRBD2 TGCAGTGCTAGACCCACCGGACTAGCGGGAAATGAGCAGTTCTTC CSARPTGLAGNEQFF
TRBJ2-2 TRBV10-3 many TRBD2 TGTGCCATCAGTCGTGTGGTAGCGGGAGCGTCGGGCACCGGGGAGCTGTTTTTT CAISRVVAGASGTGELFF
TRBJ2-7 TRBV6-1 many NA TGTGCCAGCAGTGACTACTACGAGCAGTACTTC CASSDYYEQYF
TRBJ2-7 TRBV27 few NA TGTGCCAGCAGTCCTAGGGGATCGACCTACGAGCAGTACTTC CASSPRGSTYEQYF
TRBJ2-1 TRBV11-3 many NA TGTGCCAGCAGCTTAGGAATGTCCTACAATGAGCAGTTCTTC CASSLGMSYNEQFF
TRBJ1-1 TRBV2 many NA TGTGCCAGCAGATTTGGACTTTCCGGCACTGAAGCTTTCTTT CASRFGLSGTEAFF
TRBJ2-1 TRBV27 many TRBD2 TGTGCCAGCAGTTTCCCGGGACTAGCGGGAGGGGGTGAGCAGTTCTTC CASSFPGLAGGGEQFF
TRBJ2-1 TRBV4-1 NA NA TGCGCCAGCAGCCAGGGGGCCCTACAATACAATGAGCAGTTCTTC CASSQGALQYNEQFF